Listed below are T cell receptor beta chains from one sample, sequenced in a study of monozygotic twins with inflammatory bowel disease. Reanalyzing the 5' RACE reads, TCRdb keeps one entry per CDR3 protein, without DNA. The sample totals approximately 400,000 distinct CDR3 sequences. Specimen: blood. These receptors originate from a human donor with ulcerative colitis or Crohn's disease, or a healthy co-twin of an affected twin (not recorded which). Both conserved end residues are part of each CDR3.

CASSLLFQETQYF	TRBV27	TRBJ2-5
CASSSPRPGTGGHGYTF	TRBV5-4	TRBJ1-2
CASSIDPGRVNQPQHF	TRBV19	TRBJ1-5
CASRENTEAFF	TRBV4-2	TRBJ1-1
CSARLGSINEKLFF	TRBV29-1	TRBJ1-4
CATRDAGSTGELFF	TRBV13	TRBJ2-2
CSVGKDGAYEQYF	TRBV29-1	TRBJ2-7
CASSYQGAMGYTF	TRBV25-1	TRBJ1-2
CASTLAATGELFF	TRBV6-6	TRBJ2-2
CASIPLFDRGLGGYTF	TRBV6-1	TRBJ1-2
CASSATLPGGGNEQFF	TRBV7-9	TRBJ2-1
CSAPDVGQGGDEQYF	TRBV20-1	TRBJ2-7